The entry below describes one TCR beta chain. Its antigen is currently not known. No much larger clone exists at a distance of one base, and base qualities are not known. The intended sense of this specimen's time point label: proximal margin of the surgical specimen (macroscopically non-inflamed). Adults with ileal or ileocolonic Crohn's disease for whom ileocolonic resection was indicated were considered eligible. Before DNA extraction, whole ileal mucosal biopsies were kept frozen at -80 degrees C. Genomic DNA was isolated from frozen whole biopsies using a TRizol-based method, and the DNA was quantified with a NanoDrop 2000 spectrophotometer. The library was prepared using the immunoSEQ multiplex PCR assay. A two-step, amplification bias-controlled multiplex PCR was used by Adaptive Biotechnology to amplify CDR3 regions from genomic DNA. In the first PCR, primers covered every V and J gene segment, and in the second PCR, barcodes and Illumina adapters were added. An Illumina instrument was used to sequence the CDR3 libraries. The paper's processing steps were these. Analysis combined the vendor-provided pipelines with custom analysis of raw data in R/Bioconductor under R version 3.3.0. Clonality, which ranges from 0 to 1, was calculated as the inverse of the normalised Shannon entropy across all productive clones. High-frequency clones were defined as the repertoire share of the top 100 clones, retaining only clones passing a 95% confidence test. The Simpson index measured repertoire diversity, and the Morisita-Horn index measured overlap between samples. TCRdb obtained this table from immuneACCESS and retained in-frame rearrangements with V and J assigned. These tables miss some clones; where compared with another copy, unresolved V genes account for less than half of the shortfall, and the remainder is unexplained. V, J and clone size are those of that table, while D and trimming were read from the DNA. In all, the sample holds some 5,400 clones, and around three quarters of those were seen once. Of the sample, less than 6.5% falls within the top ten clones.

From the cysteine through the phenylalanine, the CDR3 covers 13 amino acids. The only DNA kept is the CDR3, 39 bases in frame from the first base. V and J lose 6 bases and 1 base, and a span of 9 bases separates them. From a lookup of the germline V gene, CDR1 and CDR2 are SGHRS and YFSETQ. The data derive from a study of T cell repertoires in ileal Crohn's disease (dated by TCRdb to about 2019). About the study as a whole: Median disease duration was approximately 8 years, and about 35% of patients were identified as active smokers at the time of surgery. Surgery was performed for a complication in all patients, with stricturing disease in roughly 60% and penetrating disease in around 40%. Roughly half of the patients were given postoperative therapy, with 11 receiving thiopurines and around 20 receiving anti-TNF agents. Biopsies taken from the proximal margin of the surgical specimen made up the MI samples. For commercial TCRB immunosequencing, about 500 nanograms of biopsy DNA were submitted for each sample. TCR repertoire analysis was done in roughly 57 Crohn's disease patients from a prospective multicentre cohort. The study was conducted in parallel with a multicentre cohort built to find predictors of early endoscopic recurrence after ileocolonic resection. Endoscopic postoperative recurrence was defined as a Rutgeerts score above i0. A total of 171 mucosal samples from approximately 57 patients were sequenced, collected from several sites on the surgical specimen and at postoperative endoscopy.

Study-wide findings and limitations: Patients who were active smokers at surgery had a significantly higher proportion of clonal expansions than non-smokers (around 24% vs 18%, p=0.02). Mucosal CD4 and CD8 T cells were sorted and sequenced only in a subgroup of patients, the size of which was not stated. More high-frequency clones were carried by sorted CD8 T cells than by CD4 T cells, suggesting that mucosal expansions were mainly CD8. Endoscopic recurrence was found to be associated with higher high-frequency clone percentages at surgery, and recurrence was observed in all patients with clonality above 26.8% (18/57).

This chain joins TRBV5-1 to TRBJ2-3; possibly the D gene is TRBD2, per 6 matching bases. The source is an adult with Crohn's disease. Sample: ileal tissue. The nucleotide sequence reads TGCGCCAGCACCCCGGGAGGCACAGATACGCAGTATTTT. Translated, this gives CASTPGGTDTQYF.